This T cell receptor (beta chain) comes out of a study of identical twins. Germline assignment: CDR1 LNHDA and CDR2 SQIVND (reference sequence). This CDR3 region has 15 residues. V lost 6 bases and J 5 bases, leaving 17 bases between the germline ends. Worth noting for this clonotype: The antigen is unknown.

Study-level findings and limits: Within twin pairs, the out-of-frame alpha sequences they shared showed excess low generation probability. Modeled out-of-frame TCR alpha sharing in monozygotic twins fell below observed levels. Weaker excess sharing between twins was seen in beta out-of-frame sequences. A lower insertion count was a feature of abundant cord blood beta clonotypes, with no such feature in memory repertoires.

TCRdb reanalysed the 5' RACE reads using MiXCR and keeps one entry per CDR3 protein. The profile shows 1.5 million to 2 million distinct CDR3 sequences, about 30% of them singletons. Sequenced material: cord blood. The chain joins TRBV19 to TRBJ1-5; weak D call: TRBD1 (6 bases). This TCR derives from a newborn girl in good health. CDR3 nucleotides: TGTGCCAGTAGCCGGGGGGGCCTCTTCTATCAGCCCCAGCATTTT. It yields the protein CASSRGGLFYQPQHF.